A selection of T cell receptor beta chains follows, all from one sample in a study of T cell changes during pregnancy in multiple sclerosis. Some clones are missing from TCRdb's copy, which holds only in-frame ones; the method was immunoSEQ multiplex PCR. The repertoire holds some 80,000 clones, with roughly nine tenths as singletons. The sample consisted of peripheral blood, taken before pregnancy. These receptors originate from a female donor with multiple sclerosis, enrolled in a pregnancy study. The CDR3 runs from the conserved cysteine through the conserved F or W. The D gene is left open where the match is weak. Where a row states a size, it is once, few, many or the class of an expanded clone; other rows omit it.

TRBJ2-5 | . | 14 | . | TRBV6-5 | TGTGCCAGCATTGCGAGGGACTACCAAGAGACCCAGTACTTC | CASIARDYQETQYF
TRBJ2-7 | . | 11 | few | TRBV19 | TGTGCCAGTAGGACGACAGACGAGCAGTACTTC | CASRTTDEQYF
TRBJ2-5 | . | 14 | . | TRBV21-1 | TGTGCCAGCAGCAAAAGGGGGTTCGAAAAGACCCAGTACTTC | CASSKRGFEKTQYF
TRBJ2-7 | . | 13 | . | TRBV19 | TGTGCCAGTAGTGGCGCGGCCGGCTACGAGCAGTACTTC | CASSGAAGYEQYF
TRBJ2-7 | . | 11 | . | TRBV5-1 | TGCGCCAGCAGAACAGATTACGAGCAGTACTTC | CASRTDYEQYF
TRBJ2-5 | TRBD2 | 17 | once | TRBV5-8 | TGTGCCAGCAGCTTGGCCTCTAGCGGGAGCGAGGGAGAGACCCAGTACTTC | CASSLASSGSEGETQYF
TRBJ2-7 | . | 16 | . | TRBV4-2 | TGTGCCAGCAGCCAAGAAGTTGGAGGTGGAGGATACGAGCAGTACTTC | CASSQEVGGGGYEQYF
TRBJ2-1 | TRBD1 | 17 | . | TRBV4-2 | TGTGCCAGCAGCCAAGATGGACAGGGGGCGCCGTACAATGAGCAGTTCTTC | CASSQDGQGAPYNEQFF
TRBJ1-1 | . | 15 | . | TRBV18 | TGTGCCAGCTCACCCCCACAAGTGATGAACACTGAAGCTTTCTTT | CASSPPQVMNTEAFF
TRBJ2-7 | . | 15 | . | TRBV4-3 | TGCGCCAGCAGCCCTACGACTTCTACACATTACGAGCAGTACTTC | CASSPTTSTHYEQYF
TRBJ2-7 | . | 15 | . | TRBV7-9 | TGTGCCAGCAGCCCACGACTCGGGGTTTATTACGAGCAGTACTTC | CASSPRLGVYYEQYF
TRBJ2-7 | TRBD2 | 14 | . | TRBV5-6 | TGTGCCAGCAGAGGAGCGGGAGAGGCCTACGAGCAGTACTTC | CASRGAGEAYEQYF
TRBJ2-7 | TRBD1 | 14 | . | TRBV6-1 | TGTGCCAGCAGTGTGCAGGACAGGGCCTACGAGCAGTACTTC | CASSVQDRAYEQYF
TRBJ1-1 | . | 14 | once | TRBV4-1 | TGCGCCAGCAGCCAGGCCACAGGGAATCCTGAAGCTTTCTTT | CASSQATGNPEAFF
TRBJ2-2 | TRBD2 | 15 | few | TRBV7-6 | TGTGCCAGCAGCTCCCTAGCGGGAGGTTCGGGGGAGCTGTTTTTT | CASSSLAGGSGELFF
TRBJ1-1 | . | 12 | . | TRBV28 | TGTGCCAGCAGTTTTCGGGGGGGTGAAGCTTTCTTT | CASSFRGGEAFF
TRBJ2-2 | . | 12 | few | TRBV28 | TGTGCCAGCCCCAGCGGTACCGGGGAGCTGTTTTTT | CASPSGTGELFF
TRBJ2-1 | TRBD1 | 17 | . | TRBV7-9 | TGTGCCAGCAGCTCCCTCCGGGACAGGGTCCCCTACAATGAGCAGTTCTTC | CASSSLRDRVPYNEQFF
TRBJ1-2 | . | 13 | few | TRBV27 | TGTGCCAGCAGTTTACACGCTACAGGGAGCTACACCTTC | CASSLHATGSYTF
TRBJ2-7 | . | 15 | . | TRBV7-9 | TGTGCCAGCAGAATAGGGGGGCGACAGGGTTACGAGCAGTACTTC | CASRIGGRQGYEQYF
TRBJ1-1 | . | 13 | many | TRBV30 | TGTGCCTGGAGTAACAAAGGGGGCACTGAAGCTTTCTTT | CAWSNKGGTEAFF
TRBJ2-3 | TRBD1 | 16 | . | TRBV7-9 | TGTGCCAGCAGCTTAGGCCAGGGGGTTAGCACAGATACGCAGTATTTT | CASSLGQGVSTDTQYF